This T cell receptor beta chain was obtained from a study of tissue T cells after allogeneic stem cell transplantation. The table came from immunoSEQ multiplex PCR; TCRdb's copy has only in-frame clones and leaves some out. Among roughly 5,000 clones listed, about 34% were seen once. In its sample, this clone ranks as medium-sized. Gene names and germline refer to mouse. The read ends 1 residue early relative to the CDR3; the germline J gene fills the gap. Sample time point: mouse harvest day 14 after allogeneic transplant. Mouse grafts combined 10^7 T-cell-depleted bone marrow cells with 10^6 splenic CD5+ T cells. The V end was cut by 3 bases, the J end by 5 bases, with 7 bases between. The length of the CDR3 is 12 residues. Germline V lookup: CDR1 KGHPV, CDR2 FQNQEV (reference sequence).

The receptor was derived from a female BALB/c mouse given C57BL/6 T cells with graft-versus-host disease after an allogeneic hematopoietic cell transplant. The J gene is TRBJ1-1, the V gene TRBV26; D gene ambiguous. Sequences were obtained from skin. CDR3: CASSLETTEVFF. CDR3 DNA (partial): TGTGCCAGCAGTCTAGAGACAACAGAAGTCTTC.